The TCR beta chain under discussion was sequenced for a study of TIL therapy for anti-PD-1-resistant metastatic lung cancer. Study background: Tumors carried a median 1.5 non-synonymous mutations per megabase. Study-level points and caveats: TIL cultures after expansion showed higher clonality and lower diversity than baseline tumor (median around 5.9% vs 31%).

Trimming took 0 bases from V and 10 from J, leaving 19 bases between them. This CDR3 is built from 16 residues. Germline V gene lookup returns CDR1 LGHNA and CDR2 YNFKEQ. A word on this clone: Its antigen is as yet unknown.

This was the immunoSEQ v3 assay. Sequencing used immunoSEQ multiplex PCR; TCRdb keeps in-frame clones, though not all of them. The data hold 9,500 to 15,000 clones, with roughly 63% observed a single time. Time point in this sample: pre-treatment sample, taken before nivolumab and TIL therapy. Tumor tissue came from excised metastases, mostly pleural nodules or supraclavicular lymph nodes. Patients were adults with stage 4 NSCLC. The V gene is TRBV4-2, the J gene TRBJ2-1; perhaps TRBD1 as D (6 bases). The material was tumor tissue, obtained at baseline. The sequence derives from a person between 25 and 79 years old with non-small cell lung cancer. CDR3 coding DNA: TGTGCCAGCAGCCAAGATCAGGGGTTCCCCCCCGGGGAGCAGTTCTTC. Protein: CASSQDQGFPPGEQFF.